The clone carrying this T cell receptor beta chain was seen a few times. Its specificity is unknown. This sample is drawn from a study of T cells in Graves' hyperthyroidism and ophthalmopathy. Study at large: Specimen type is peripheral blood, collected at initial diagnosis prior to any treatment. Findings of the study overall: Most thyroid-expanded clonotypes above 0.001 were also found in blood. By a 13 V-J model, ophthalmopathy was set apart from stable hyperthyroidism.

CDR1 and CDR2 from the germline V gene are LGHDT and YNNKEL (reference sequence). V lost 0 bases and J lost 4; bases outside the gene matches: 9. The CDR3 runs 18 residues. The source material, RNA transcripts, was used to amplify TCR beta CDR3 regions. Researchers ran a first-round RT-PCR on the TCR CDR3 using the HTBI primer set. In TCRdb, the multiplex PCR reads were re-called with MiXCR into one record per CDR3 protein. The table lists around 440,000 distinct CDR3 sequences, 15% to 17% of them singletons. Isolation of PBMCs was performed on around 9.8 ml fresh peripheral blood. This chain links TRBV3-1 with TRBJ2-2; 9 bases line up with TRBD2. Sequencing input: blood. This clonotype was obtained from a woman under 30 with Graves' hyperthyroidism. This CDR3 is CASSQDPGAGGGTGELFF. CDR3 DNA: TGTGCCAGCAGCCAAGATCCTGGAGCGGGGGGTGGCACCGGGGAGCTGTTTTTT.